The entry below describes one T cell receptor (beta chain). As for treatment: oral pan-JAK inhibitor, 5-10 mg twice daily. This sample was included in a study of CD8+ T cells in alopecia areata. CDR1 KGHSH and CDR2 LQKENI come from the germline V gene. The V and J ends lost 3 bases and 0 bases, in that order; junction bases with no gene match: 4. The CDR3 extends over 16 amino acids. TCR sequencing used cDNA made by reverse transcription of extracted RNA. Sequencing used immunoSEQ multiplex PCR; TCRdb keeps in-frame clones, though not all of them. The repertoire consists of about 170,000 clones, with roughly 60% occurring once and the leading ten covering more than 15%.

Sequencing was performed on CD4+ T cells sorted from blood, taken between weeks 55 and 70, from a patient treated with tofacitinib. This clonotype was obtained from a human donor with alopecia areata. This chain joins TRBV18 and TRBJ1-1, with TRBD1 identical over 10 bases. In nucleotides, the CDR3 is TGTGCCAGCTCACCGGTGGGGACAGGGGTGAACACTGAAGCTTTCTTT. Its protein product is CASSPVGTGVNTEAFF.